A single sample is the source of the 15 T cell receptor beta chains below, sequenced in a study of cytotoxic CD8 clonotypes in ibrutinib-treated CLL. Sequenced by immunoSEQ multiplex PCR; TCRdb stores in-frame clones only, minus some. The table lists about 72,000 clones, around 65% of them singletons, with around 5.7% in the top ten. Here the sequenced sample was PBMCs, taken after 12 months of ibrutinib treatment. The receptors come from a human donor with chronic lymphocytic leukemia.

The chain couples TRBV2 to TRBJ2-1, with D possibly being TRBD1 or TRBD2 (5 bases each). Germline V lookup: CDR1 SNHLY, CDR2 FYNNEI. The CDR3 sequence is 16 residues long. The ends were cut back, 6 bases at V and 5 bases at J, with 20 bases in the middle. The CDR3 spells CASSPPLGVVNNEQFF. Here the CDR3 DNA reads TGTGCCAGCAGCCCCCCCCTGGGGGTAGTGAACAATGAGCAGTTCTTC.

The gene calls are TRBV6-6 and TRBJ2-3; 7 bases line up with TRBD1. CDR1 is MNHNY and CDR2 is SVGAGI in the germline V gene (reference sequence). The J segment lost 1 base and the V segment lost 6 bases, leaving 7 bases of the junction unmatched. This CDR3 contains 15 residues. CDR3 protein: CASRDLDRGTDTQYF. The CDR3 nucleotides read TGTGCCAGCAGGGACCTTGACAGGGGCACAGATACGCAGTATTTT.

This clone was found a few times. V and J are TRBV5-6 and TRBJ1-4; 12 nucleotides agree with TRBD1. Germline V gene sequence: CDR1 SGHDT, CDR2 YYEEEE. The CDR3 has 15 amino acids. V trimming: 6 bases; J trimming: 12 bases; junction bases outside the gene matches: 12. CDR3 region: CASTGTGGRGYELFF. For the CDR3, the DNA is TGTGCCAGCACCGGGACAGGGGGCCGCGGGTACGAACTGTTTTTT.

The chain couples TRBV5-5 to TRBJ1-1; D is unclear. This CDR3 comprises 15 residues. Germline V gene lookup returns CDR1 SGHKS and CDR2 YYEKEE (reference sequence). Trimming shortened V by 2 bases and J by 2 bases, and 13 bases separated the two germline ends. CDR3 loop: CASSFGPGRNTEAFF. CDR3 nucleotides: TGTGCCAGCAGCTTCGGACCAGGACGTAACACTGAAGCTTTCTTT.

This chain joins TRBV18 and TRBJ2-7, with D hard to call. Germline V gene data show CDR1 as KGHSH and CDR2 as LQKENI. The V and J ends lost 3 bases and 0 bases respectively, with 12 bases between them. The CDR3 is made up of 15 amino acids. The chain's CDR3 is CASSPPGSVSYEQYF. CDR3 nucleotide sequence: TGTGCCAGCTCACCTCCAGGATCAGTCTCCTACGAGCAGTACTTC.

V is TRBV30 and J is TRBJ2-3; the match to TRBD2 covers 7 bases. V was clipped by 5 bases and J by 0 bases; unmatched bases: 8. CDR1 and CDR2 from the germline V gene are GTSNPN and SVGIG (reference sequence). The CDR3 has 15 residues. The CDR3 DNA follows: TGTGCCTGGGGTGGGATTAGCGGGAGCACAGATACGCAGTATTTT. Its protein product is CAWGGISGSTDTQYF.

The chain links TRBV9 to TRBJ1-2; D is possibly TRBD1 (5 bases). Trimming stripped 4 bases from V and 4 bases from J, with 11 bases between. Per germline, CDR1 SGDLS and CDR2 YYNGEE. The CDR3 is 13 residues long. In DNA form, the CDR3 reads TGTGCCAGCAGCTCTGGAGGGGTCTATGGCTACACCTTC. Encoded protein: CASSSGGVYGYTF.

The chain couples TRBV28 to TRBJ2-4; no firm D call. Trimming cost V 5 bases and J 9 bases, with 11 bases left between them. This CDR3 is built from 12 residues. Germline V lookup: CDR1 MDHEN, CDR2 SYDVKM. The CDR3 reads CASSPPQRIQYF. The CDR3 region has the DNA TGTGCCAGCAGTCCCCCCCAGCGCATTCAGTACTTC.

The chain joins TRBV7-2 to TRBJ2-5; 8 bases map to TRBD1. This CDR3 has 14 amino acids. Germline CDR1 reads SGHTA; CDR2 reads FQGNSA. Unmatched junction bases numbered 6, after V lost 5 bases and J lost 4 bases. The CDR3 loop is CASSGRQGRETQYF. For the CDR3, the DNA is TGTGCCAGCAGCGGCCGACAGGGGAGAGAGACCCAGTACTTC.

This clone was observed a single time. The chain joins TRBV4-2 to TRBJ2-5; D ambiguous. V was pared by 0 bases and J by 11 bases, with 16 bases between. Germline CDR1 and CDR2: LGHNA and YNFKEQ. This CDR3 is built from 14 residues. CDR3 residues: CASSQDLARDVQYF. The CDR3 DNA sequence: TGTGCCAGCAGCCAAGATCTCGCCCGCGACGTTCAGTACTTC.

This chain links TRBV7-2 with TRBJ2-1; 8 nucleotides match TRBD1. Germline V gene sequence: CDR1 SGHTA, CDR2 FQGNSA. This CDR3 is built from 13 residues. V dropped 6 bases and J dropped 5; count of bases not matched to a gene: 3. Written as DNA, the CDR3 is TGTGCCAGCAGATTGGGACAGGACAATGAGCAGTTCTTC. As protein: CASRLGQDNEQFF.

V usage is TRBV7-9 and J usage is TRBJ2-7; no clear D. Germline assignment: CDR1 SEHNR and CDR2 FQNEAQ (reference sequence). The ends were cut back, 5 bases at V and 6 bases at J, with 20 bases in the middle. This CDR3 has 15 amino acids. The CDR3 DNA follows: TGTGCCAGCAGCCCCCCCTCAGTGGAAGGTGGCGAGCAGTACTTC. Translation gives CASSPPSVEGGEQYF. The variable domain in full, with the rest retrieved from reference TRBV7-9 and TRBJ2-7, is DTGVSQNPRHKITKRGQNVTFRCDPISEHNRLYWYRQTLGQGPEFLTYFQNEAQLEKSRLLSDRFSAERPKGSFSTLEIQRTEQGDSAMYLCASSPPSVEGGEQYFGPGTRLTVT.

The V and J genes are TRBV5-6 and TRBJ1-4; D ambiguous. The CDR3 has 13 amino acids. CDR1 and CDR2 from the germline V gene are SGHDT and YYEEEE. V shed 0 bases and J shed 8 bases, with 8 bases lying between them. The CDR3 region is CASSLGLREKLFF. The DNA for the CDR3 is TGTGCCAGCAGCTTGGGACTTAGAGAAAAACTGTTTTTT.

This clone was recorded only once. The CDR3 protein is CASSLDQGSTARTF. CDR3 nucleotide sequence: TGTGCCAGCAGCTTAGACCAGGGCTCTACGGCTAGGACCTTC. This sequence joins TRBV11-2 and TRBJ1-2; maybe TRBD1 (5 bases). The CDR3 sequence is 14 residues long. V lost 0 bases, J lost 14 bases, and 19 bases lay in between. Germline V lookup: CDR1 SGHAT, CDR2 FQNNGV.

The sample holds a few counts of this clone. The chain combines TRBV2 with TRBJ1-2; the D gene is possibly TRBD1 (5 bases). CDR3 size: 14 residues. The germline V gene encodes CDR1 SNHLY and CDR2 FYNNEI. The ends were cut back, 3 bases at V and 0 bases at J, with 8 bases in the middle. For the CDR3, the DNA is TGTGCCAGCAGTGAGGGGGGAACTAACTATGGCTACACCTTC. Translation gives CASSEGGTNYGYTF.